Shown below are 21 T cell receptor beta chains from a single sample sequenced in a study of human thymus T cells. Thymus tissue was removed during corrective cardiac surgery. Clones were sequenced by immunoSEQ multiplex PCR, and TCRdb holds only the in-frame ones, with some missing. The data show approximately 70,000 clones, with over 85% seen just once and under 0.04% held by the top ten. Sequencing was performed on thymus tissue. The receptors were gathered from a girl less than two years old with a congenital heart defect but otherwise immunologically healthy.

V usage is TRBV7-3 and J usage is TRBJ2-3; D ambiguous. The CDR3 contains 14 residues. Trimming cost V 5 bases and J 6 bases, with 15 bases left between them. Germline loops: CDR1 SGHTA, CDR2 FQGTGA. The CDR3 loop reads CASSLRLAPDTQYF. The CDR3 nucleotides read TGTGCCAGCAGCCTACGACTTGCCCCCGATACGCAGTATTTT. The whole variable domain, filled in from reference TRBV7-3 and TRBJ2-3, reads GAGVSQTPSNKVTEKGKYVELRCDPISGHTALYWYRQSLGQGPEFLIYFQGTGAADDSGLPNDRFFAVRPEGSVSTLKIQRTERGDSAVYLCASSLRLAPDTQYFGPGTRLTVL.

The chain couples TRBV5-6 to TRBJ2-7; D is unclear. Trimming took 2 bases from V and 2 from J, leaving 8 bases between them. Per germline, CDR1 SGHDT and CDR2 YYEEEE. The CDR3 length is 13 residues. In DNA, the CDR3 is TGTGCCAGCAGCTTCACTGACACCTACGAGCAGTACTTC. Translation: CASSFTDTYEQYF.

This clone is a singleton in its sample. The rearrangement joins TRBV6-1 to TRBJ1-1; 9 positions match TRBD1. The CDR3 consists of 16 residues. Germline V gene sequence: CDR1 MNHNS, CDR2 SASEGT. Trimming took 4 bases from V and 6 from J; bases not matched to a gene: 12. CDR3: CASSGDRAINDAEAFF. CDR3 nucleotide sequence: TGTGCCAGCAGTGGGGACAGGGCTATTAATGACGCTGAAGCTTTCTTT.

The CDR3: CASSQDIPPHFTNTEAFF. The CDR3, as DNA: TGCGCCAGCAGCCAAGATATTCCCCCGCACTTTACGAACACTGAAGCTTTCTTT. V and J are TRBV4-3 and TRBJ1-1, with unresolved D. Deletions cut 0 bases from V and 1 base from J, with 18 bases between. Looked up from germline, CDR1 is LGHNA and CDR2 is YSLEER. CDR3 length: 18 amino acids.

J is TRBJ1-1 and V is TRBV2; TRBD1 matches at 7 bases. The CDR3 consists of 14 residues. CDR1 and CDR2 (germline): SNHLY, FYNNEI. V was clipped by 6 bases and J by 5 bases; unmatched bases: 9. The CDR3 DNA follows: TGTGCCAGCAGGCTAAGGGGGCTGGGTACTGAAGCTTTCTTT. This encodes CASRLRGLGTEAFF. Together with reference TRBV2 and TRBJ1-1, the CDR3 gives the full variable domain: EPEVTQTPSHQVTQMGQEVILRCVPISNHLYFYWYRQILGQKVEFLVSFYNNEISEKSEIFDDQFSVERPDGSNFTLKIRSTKLEDSAMYFCASRLRGLGTEAFFGQGTRLTVV.

This chain connects TRBV27 to TRBJ2-2, with D maybe TRBD1 (6 bases). V lost 8 bases and J 0 bases, leaving 10 bases between the germline ends. CDR3 length equals 14 residues. In germline, CDR1 is MNHEY, CDR2 SMNVEV (reference sequence). The CDR3 sequence is CASAGTPNTGELFF. Here the CDR3 DNA reads TGTGCCAGCGCCGGGACACCGAACACCGGGGAGCTGTTTTTT.

The J gene is TRBJ2-5, the V gene TRBV4-2, with a possible D match to TRBD1 (5 bases). Germline V gene lookup returns CDR1 LGHNA and CDR2 YNFKEQ. CDR3 length equals 14 residues. Deletions cut 4 bases from V and 3 bases from J, with 12 bases between. The CDR3 DNA reads as TGTGCCAGCAGCCTATACAGGAACGAAGAGACCCAGTACTTC. This gives the protein CASSLYRNEETQYF.

J is TRBJ1-5 and V is TRBV15; D may be TRBD1 (6 bases). Germline loops: CDR1 LNHNV, CDR2 YYDKDF (reference sequence). The V and J ends lost 0 bases and 3 bases respectively, with 12 bases between them. The CDR3 has 16 amino acids. The CDR3 is CATSRDRQAYNQPQHF. CDR3 coding DNA: TGTGCCACCAGCAGAGACCGACAGGCTTACAATCAGCCCCAGCATTTT. Using reference TRBV15 and TRBJ1-5 for the parts outside the CDR3, the full variable domain is DAMVIQNPRYQVTQFGKPVTLSCSQTLNHNVMYWYQQKSSQAPKLLFHYYDKDFNNEADTPDNFQSRRPNTSFCFLDIRSPGLGDTAMYLCATSRDRQAYNQPQHFGDGTRLSIL.

The chain recombines TRBV14 with TRBJ1-2; tentative D call: TRBD1 (5 bases). This CDR3 is 15 amino acids long. Trimming removed 0 bases from V and 9 bases from J, with 17 bases in between. The V gene's germline CDR1 is SGHDN and CDR2 FVKESK. CDR3 sequence reads: CASSQDGGDRGSYTF. The CDR3 nucleotides are TGTGCCAGCAGCCAAGATGGGGGGGACCGCGGGAGCTACACCTTC.

V gene TRBV5-1 combines with J gene TRBJ2-3; D remains unclear. Germline V lookup: CDR1 SGHRS, CDR2 YFSETQ. V gave up 3 bases and J gave up 2 bases, with 4 bases separating them. The CDR3 is 12 amino acids. The CDR3 region has the DNA TGCGCCAGCAGCTCTCCCACAGATACGCAGTATTTT. It encodes CASSSPTDTQYF. The full variable domain, with the rest looked up from reference TRBV5-1 and TRBJ2-3, is KAGVTQTPRYLIKTRGQQVTLSCSPISGHRSVSWYQQTPGQGLQFLFEYFSETQRNKGNFPGRFSGRQFSNSRSEMNVSTLELGDSALYLCASSSPTDTQYFGPGTRLTVL.

The chain recombines TRBV27 with TRBJ2-1, with D hard to call. The CDR3 extends over 14 amino acids. Trimming took off 5 bases at V and 5 bases at J, with 13 bases between the two ends. Germline CDR1 MNHEY, CDR2 SMNVEV (reference sequence). The CDR3 is CASSPNPPNNEQFF. CDR3 nucleotide sequence: TGTGCCAGCAGTCCTAACCCCCCTAACAATGAGCAGTTCTTC.

The chain links TRBV27 to TRBJ2-7; 12 nucleotides agree with TRBD1. Germline V lookup: CDR1 MNHEY, CDR2 SMNVEV (reference sequence). The V and J ends lost 0 bases and 5 bases, in that order; junction bases with no gene match: 8. The CDR3 has 17 residues. The CDR3 here is CASSLSEGTGGGHEQYF. Here the CDR3 DNA reads TGTGCCAGCAGTTTATCGGAGGGGACAGGGGGCGGCCACGAGCAGTACTTC.

V gene TRBV27 combines with J gene TRBJ2-3, with D perhaps given as TRBD1 or TRBD2 (6 bases each). Germline-derived CDR1 and CDR2 are MNHEY and SMNVEV (reference sequence). The CDR3 consists of 15 residues. Trimming left V 1 base short and J 6 bases short, with 14 bases between. CDR3 region: CASSLYRAGSDTQYF. The CDR3, as DNA: TGTGCCAGCAGTTTATACAGGGCGGGGTCGGATACGCAGTATTTT.

The chain combines TRBV14 with TRBJ1-2, with TRBD1 as a possible D gene (6 bases). CDR1 and CDR2 from the germline V gene are SGHDN and FVKESK. V lost 4 bases and J 0 bases, leaving 9 bases between the germline ends. The CDR3 runs 14 residues. The CDR3 region is CASSRGQSNYGYTF. In nucleotides, the CDR3 is TGTGCCAGCAGCCGAGGACAGTCTAACTATGGCTACACCTTC.

This clone showed up just once. This chain uses TRBV19 with TRBJ2-7; the D gene is possibly TRBD1 (6 bases). Germline V gene data show CDR1 as LNHDA and CDR2 as SQIVND (reference sequence). V shed 5 bases and J shed 3 bases, with 14 bases lying between them. This CDR3 is 14 amino acids long. CDR3 loop: CASSYPGHHYEQYF. The CDR3, as DNA: TGTGCCAGTAGTTATCCGGGACACCACTACGAGCAGTACTTC.

The chain couples TRBV28 to TRBJ1-5; no clear D. This CDR3 region has 13 residues. Trimming took off 3 bases at V and 0 bases at J, with 3 bases between the two ends. The V gene's germline CDR1 is MDHEN and CDR2 SYDVKM. In nucleotides, the CDR3 is TGTGCCAGCAGTTTTGATAGCAATCAGCCCCAGCATTTT. This translates into CASSFDSNQPQHF. The full variable domain, in which reference TRBV28 and TRBJ1-5 provide the parts outside the CDR3, is DVKVTQSSRYLVKRTGEKVFLECVQDMDHENMFWYRQDPGLGLRLIYFSYDVKMKEKGDIPEGYSVSREKKERFSLILESASTNQTSMYLCASSFDSNQPQHFGDGTRLSIL.

The chain recombines TRBV5-6 with TRBJ2-7; 13 positions agree with TRBD2. The CDR3 runs to 15 residues. Germline CDR1 reads SGHDT; CDR2 reads YYEEEE. The junction had 2 bases not matched to a gene; V was cut back by 4 bases and J by 1 base. CDR3 in DNA: TGTGCCAGCAGCCCGGGACTAGCGGGATCCTACGAGCAGTACTTC. This encodes CASSPGLAGSYEQYF.

This CDR3 reads CASKTGFGNTGELFF. The CDR3 DNA reads TGCGCCAGCAAAACGGGGTTTGGGAACACCGGGGAGCTGTTTTTT. V and J are TRBV4-1 and TRBJ2-2; maybe TRBD2 (5 bases). Per the germline V gene, CDR1 is MGHRA and CDR2 is YSYEKL. CDR3 length: 15 residues. Trimming pared 7 bases from V and 1 base from J, leaving 13 bases between.

The rearrangement joins TRBV29-1 to TRBJ2-1; 8 bases are a match to TRBD1. Unmatched junction bases numbered 7, after V lost 7 bases and J lost 5 bases. CDR1 is SQVTM and CDR2 is ANQGSEA in the germline V gene. This CDR3 contains 13 residues. CDR3 coding DNA: TGCAGCGGACGATCGGGACAGGACAATGAGCAGTTCTTC. Translation: CSGRSGQDNEQFF.

The V gene is TRBV7-3, the J gene TRBJ1-2; no reliable D call. Per germline, CDR1 SGHTA and CDR2 FQGTGA. The CDR3 runs 15 residues. Between the trimmed V and J ends, which lost 4 bases and 8 bases, there was a span of 20 bases. Written as DNA, the CDR3 is TGTGCCAGCAGCTCCCGGTTGGTGGGAGCGAACGGCTACACCTTC. Amino acid sequence: CASSSRLVGANGYTF.

The chain couples TRBV7-9 to TRBJ2-6; tentative D call: TRBD2 (7 bases). Trimming shortened V by 7 bases and J by 2 bases, and 18 bases separated the two germline ends. There are 17 residues in the CDR3. Per the germline V gene, CDR1 is SEHNR and CDR2 is FQNEAQ (reference sequence). The CDR3 reads CASNEREGGTGANVLTF. CDR3 in DNA: TGTGCCAGCAACGAAAGGGAGGGGGGAACTGGGGCCAACGTCCTGACTTTC. The full variable domain, in which reference TRBV7-9 and TRBJ2-6 provide the parts outside the CDR3, is DTGVSQNPRHKITKRGQNVTFRCDPISEHNRLYWYRQTLGQGPEFLTYFQNEAQLEKSRLLSDRFSAERPKGSFSTLEIQRTEQGDSAMYLCASNEREGGTGANVLTFGAGSRLTVL.